Each of the 8 T cell receptor beta chains below was sequenced from the same sample in a study of tumor-infiltrating lymphocytes in primary liver carcinoma. Using a constant-region primer together with ProtoScript II reverse transcriptase, TCR beta cDNA was made from 500 ng of total RNA. Library construction for TCR beta comprised three nested multiplex PCR rounds performed with slightly modified ARM-PCR. In the first two PCR rounds, TRBV1-TRBV30 forward primers were paired with a C-beta reverse primer, and each round lasted roughly 10 cycles. Each CDR3 protein gets one entry after TCRdb re-called the multiplex PCR reads with MiXCR. This sample has 300,000 to 400,000 distinct CDR3 sequences, with about 62% found just once. Germline DNA was also extracted, and blood RNA derived from unsorted whole blood. The sequenced sample consisted of peripheral blood. These receptors all come from a man aged 40-50 years with primary liver carcinoma and hepatitis B virus infection.

The count of this clonotype is one. A much larger clone differs by one base, so this may be a read error. The rearrangement uses TRBV11-2 and TRBJ2-1; the match to TRBD2 covers 10 bases. The germline V gene encodes CDR1 SGHAT and CDR2 FQNNGV. This CDR3 comprises 18 residues. The DNA of the CDR3 is TGTGCCAGCAGCCCATGGGCTAGCGGGAGACCCTCCTACAATGAGCAGCTCTTC. It specifies CASSPWASGRPSYNEQLF.

The chain carries TRBV5-6 and TRBJ2-7; the D is unclear. The CDR3 is 12 residues long. V was shortened by 2 bases and J by 4 bases, with 7 bases between the two germline ends. The germline V gene has CDR1 SGHDT and CDR2 YYEEEE. CDR3 sequence reads: CASSLQLYEQYF. CDR3 nucleotides: TGTGCCAGCAGCTTACAGCTATACGAGCAGTACTTC. The full variable domain, with the rest looked up from reference TRBV5-6 and TRBJ2-7, is DAGVTQSPTHLIKTRGQQVTLRCSPKSGHDTVSWYQQALGQGPQFIFQYYEEEERQRGNFPDRFSGHQFPNYSSELNVNALLLGDSALYLCASSLQLYEQYFGPGTRLTVT.

Note on this clonotype: A read error may explain this, as a much larger clone is one base away. The CDR3 DNA is TGCAGCGTTGATGGTCCCACAGATACGCAGTATTTT. As protein: CSVDGPTDTQYF. This chain joins TRBV29-1 and TRBJ2-3; D remains ambiguous. The germline V gene has CDR1 SQVTM and CDR2 ANQGSEA. This CDR3 is built from 12 residues. Trimming shortened V by 3 bases and J by 2 bases, and 6 bases separated the two germline ends.

The chain joins TRBV28 to TRBJ1-4; tentatively, D is TRBD1 (5 bases). The germline V gene has CDR1 MDHEN and CDR2 SYDVKM. The CDR3 is made up of 12 amino acids. Trimming took off 2 bases at V and 9 bases at J, with 7 bases between the two ends. The CDR3, as DNA: TGTGCCAGCAGTTTACAGGACAAAAAACTGTTTTTT. Encoded protein: CASSLQDKKLFF.

This sequence joins TRBV20-1 and TRBJ2-3; possible D gene TRBD2, 6 bases. V lost 5 bases to trimming and J lost 2 bases, with 17 bases between them. Germline V CDR1 and CDR2: DFQATT, SNEGSKA (reference sequence). There are 15 residues in the CDR3. CDR3 region: CSARTSPTYTDTQYF. The CDR3 coding sequence is TGCAGTGCTCGTACTAGCCCAACATACACAGATACGCAGTATTTT.

Of note for this clonotype: Without the conserved terminal phenylalanine or tryptophan, this CDR3 likely stems from a read error. Because the CDR3's place on the DNA is in doubt, the DNA is left out and the CDR3 is given as listed by TCRdb. The CDR3 spells CSIVEANYGYTC. This chain links TRBV29-1 with TRBJ1-2. The CDR3 adds up to 12 amino acids, both ends counted. Germline CDR1 SQVTM, CDR2 ANQGSEA.

This rearrangement joins TRBV11-3 to TRBJ2-2; D gene ambiguous. Germline V gene data show CDR1 as SGHNT and CDR2 as YENEEA. The CDR3 is made up of 12 amino acids. The V end was cut by 5 bases, the J end by 7 bases, with 8 bases between. In DNA form, the CDR3 reads TGTGCCAGCAGCCCTTATGGCGGGGAGCTGTTTTTT. This sequence encodes CASSPYGGELFF. Variable domain in full (rest from reference TRBV11-3 and TRBJ2-2): EAGVVQSPRYKIIEKKQPVAFWCNPISGHNTLYWYLQNLGQGPELLIRYENEEAVDDSQLPKDRFSAERLKGVDSTLKIQPAELGDSAVYLCASSPYGGELFFGEGSRLTVL.

Details on this clonotype: Given a much more abundant clone one base away, this may be a read error. V is TRBV4-2 and J is TRBJ2-1; 7 nucleotides align to TRBD2. Germline values: CDR1 LGHNA, CDR2 YNFKEQ. This CDR3 region has 16 residues. The CDR3 here is CASNQVKGRGYNEQFF. CDR3 bases: TGTGCCAGCAACCAAGTGAAGGGGCGGGGGTACAATGAGCAGTTCTTC.